This TCR beta chain comes out of a study of metastatic and nonmetastatic thyroid tumors. Findings and caveats of the study: It was reported that TCR beta diversity was significantly higher in malignant thyroid tumors than benign nodules, in blood and tumor.

TCRdb re-analyzed the PCR reads through MiXCR. The table records more than 7,000 clones, approximately 22% of them present only once. Not a single patient had been given any form of treatment at any point before undergoing thyroid surgery. CDR1 is SGDLS, CDR2 YYNGEE, per germline. The junction had 2 bases not matched to a gene; V was cut back by 0 bases and J by 3 bases. CDR3 length: 15 amino acids. This clone has at least ten counts. The target antigen is unknown. This TCR was sampled from a female donor with papillary thyroid cancer or a benign thyroid nodule (not recorded which). Some clones in this sample may be carry-over from other donors' samples. V is TRBV9 and J is TRBJ2-5; 10 nucleotides match TRBD2. Input material: adjacent normal tissue. The CDR3 reads CASSVGLAGEETQYF. In nucleotides, the CDR3 is TGTGCCAGCAGCGTAGGCCTAGCGGGGGAAGAGACCCAGTACTTC.